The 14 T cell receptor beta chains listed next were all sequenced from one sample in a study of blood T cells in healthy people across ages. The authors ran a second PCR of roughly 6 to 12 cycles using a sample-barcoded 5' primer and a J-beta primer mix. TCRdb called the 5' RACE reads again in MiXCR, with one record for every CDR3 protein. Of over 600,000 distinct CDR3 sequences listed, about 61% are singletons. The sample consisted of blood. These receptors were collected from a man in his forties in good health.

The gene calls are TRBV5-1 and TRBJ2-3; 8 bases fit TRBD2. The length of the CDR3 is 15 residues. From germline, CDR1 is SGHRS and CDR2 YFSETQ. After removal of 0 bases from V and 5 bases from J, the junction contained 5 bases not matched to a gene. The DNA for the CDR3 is TGCGCCAGCAGCTTGGAAAGTCTAGCGGGAGATACGCAGTATTTT. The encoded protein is CASSLESLAGDTQYF.

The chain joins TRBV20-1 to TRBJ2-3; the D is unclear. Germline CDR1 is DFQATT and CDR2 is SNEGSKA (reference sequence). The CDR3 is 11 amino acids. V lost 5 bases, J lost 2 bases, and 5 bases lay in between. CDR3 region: CSARYTDTQYF. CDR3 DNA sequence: TGCAGTGCTCGCTACACAGATACGCAGTATTTT.

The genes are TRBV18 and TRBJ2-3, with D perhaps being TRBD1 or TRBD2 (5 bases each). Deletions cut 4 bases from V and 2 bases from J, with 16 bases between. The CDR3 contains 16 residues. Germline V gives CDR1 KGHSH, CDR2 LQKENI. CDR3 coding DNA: TGTGCCAGCTCACTAAATCCCGGGACCCTCACAGATACGCAGTATTTT. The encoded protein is CASSLNPGTLTDTQYF.

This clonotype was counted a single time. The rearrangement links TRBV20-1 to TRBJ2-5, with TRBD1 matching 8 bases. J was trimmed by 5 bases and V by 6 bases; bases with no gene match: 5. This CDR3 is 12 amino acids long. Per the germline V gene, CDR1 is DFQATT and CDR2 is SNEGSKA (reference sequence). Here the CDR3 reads CSAPDRAETQYF. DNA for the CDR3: TGCAGTGCACCGGACAGGGCGGAGACCCAGTACTTC.

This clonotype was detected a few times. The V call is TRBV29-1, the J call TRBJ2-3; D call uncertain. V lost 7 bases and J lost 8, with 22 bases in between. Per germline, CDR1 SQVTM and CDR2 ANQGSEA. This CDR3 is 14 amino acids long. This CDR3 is CSARTDLSKSTQYF. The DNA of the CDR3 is TGCAGCGCCCGGACCGACCTTAGCAAGAGTACGCAGTATTTT.

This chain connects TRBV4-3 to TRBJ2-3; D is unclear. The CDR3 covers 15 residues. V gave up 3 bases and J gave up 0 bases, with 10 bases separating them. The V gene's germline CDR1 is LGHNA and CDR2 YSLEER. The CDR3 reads CASSHTAASTDTQYF. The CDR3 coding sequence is TGCGCCAGCAGCCATACGGCGGCTAGCACAGATACGCAGTATTTT.

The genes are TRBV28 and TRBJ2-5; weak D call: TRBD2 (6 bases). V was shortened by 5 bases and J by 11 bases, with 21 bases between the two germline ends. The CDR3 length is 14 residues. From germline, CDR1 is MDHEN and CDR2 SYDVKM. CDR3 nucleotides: TGTGCCAGCAGTCCCCATAAAGGGAGGAGTCAGCAGTACTTC. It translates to CASSPHKGRSQQYF.

This chain's CDR3 is CASRRNTEAFF. As DNA, the CDR3 is TGTGCCAGCAGGCGGAACACTGAAGCTTTCTTT. The rearrangement links TRBV3-1 to TRBJ1-1; no clear D. The CDR3 is 11 residues long. From germline, CDR1 is LGHDT and CDR2 YNNKEL (reference sequence). The V end lost 6 bases, the J end lost 1 base, and 3 bases lay between the germline ends.

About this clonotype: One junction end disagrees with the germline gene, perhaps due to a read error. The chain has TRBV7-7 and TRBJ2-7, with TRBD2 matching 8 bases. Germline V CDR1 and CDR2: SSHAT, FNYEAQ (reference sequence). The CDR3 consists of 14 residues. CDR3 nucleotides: TGTGCTAGCAGCCCCGGGATAGCGGGGCGTGAGCAGTACTTC. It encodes CASSPGIAGREQYF.

The CDR3 region is CASGPQTPGQHYSNQPQHF. As DNA, the CDR3 is TGTGCTAGTGGTCCCCAGACGCCGGGACAACATTATAGCAATCAGCCCCAGCATTTT. This chain uses TRBV12-5 with TRBJ1-5; D is possibly TRBD1 (6 bases). CDR3 length: 19 residues. V was clipped by 5 bases and J by 0 bases, with 23 bases between them. Per the germline V gene, CDR1 is LGHNT and CDR2 is FRNRAP.

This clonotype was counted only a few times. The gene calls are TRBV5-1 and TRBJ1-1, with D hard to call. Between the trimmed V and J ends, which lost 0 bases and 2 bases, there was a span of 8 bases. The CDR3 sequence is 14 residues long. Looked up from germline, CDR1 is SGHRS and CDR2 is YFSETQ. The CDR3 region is CASSLVQPNTEAFF. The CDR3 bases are TGCGCCAGCAGCTTGGTCCAACCAAACACTGAAGCTTTCTTT. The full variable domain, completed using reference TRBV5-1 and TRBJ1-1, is KAGVTQTPRYLIKTRGQQVTLSCSPISGHRSVSWYQQTPGQGLQFLFEYFSETQRNKGNFPGRFSGRQFSNSRSEMNVSTLELGDSALYLCASSLVQPNTEAFFGQGTRLTVV.

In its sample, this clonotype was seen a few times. CDR3: CASSLALAGHNEQFF. Written as DNA, the CDR3 is TGCGCCAGCAGCTTGGCACTAGCGGGACACAATGAGCAGTTCTTC. The chain carries TRBV5-1 and TRBJ2-1, with 10 nucleotides matching TRBD2. The ends lost 0 bases at V and 5 bases at J; junction bases unmatched: 2. The CDR3 runs 15 residues. Looked up from germline, CDR1 is SGHRS and CDR2 is YFSETQ.

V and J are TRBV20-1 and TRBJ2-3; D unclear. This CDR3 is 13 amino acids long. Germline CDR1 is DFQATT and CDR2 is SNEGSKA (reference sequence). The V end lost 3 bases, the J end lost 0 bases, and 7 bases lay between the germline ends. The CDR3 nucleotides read TGCAGTGCTAGGTGGAGTAGCACAGATACGCAGTATTTT. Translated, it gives CSARWSSTDTQYF.

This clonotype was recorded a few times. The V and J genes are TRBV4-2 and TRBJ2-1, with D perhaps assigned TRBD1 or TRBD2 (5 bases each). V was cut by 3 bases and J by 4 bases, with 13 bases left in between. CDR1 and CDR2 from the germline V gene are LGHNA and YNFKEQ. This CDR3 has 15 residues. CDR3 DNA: TGTGCCAGCAGCCATGGACCCGAGGGGTACAATGAGCAGTTCTTC. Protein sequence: CASSHGPEGYNEQFF.